The entry below gives a single T cell receptor beta chain sequence along with its context. Antigen unknown. TCRdb keeps only in-frame clones here, not all; method: immunoSEQ multiplex PCR. Here the sample spans 110,000 or so clones, approximately 89% being singletons. Germline V gene sequence: CDR1 MDHEN, CDR2 SYDVKM. The CDR3 length is 14 residues. V dropped 4 bases and J dropped 6; count of bases not matched to a gene: 3. This record comes from a study of cytomegalovirus exposure and HLA in healthy donors. About the research overall: The 500 to 850 first-cohort repertoires and the approximately 130 validation repertoires shared the same platform, a later analysis reported. General observations from the study: Investigators reported 164 TCR beta chains as tied to cytomegalovirus. In vitro work confirmed that a few CMV-associated chains recognize CMV antigens.

This receptor was taken from a man between 18 and 29 years old in good health and CMV-seronegative. The chain recombines TRBV28 with TRBJ1-4, with 9 bases that match TRBD1. Input material: PBMCs. As DNA, the CDR3 is TGTGCCAGCAGTTCCGGGACAGGGTATGAAAAACTGTTTTTT. It is translated as CASSSGTGYEKLFF. Together with reference TRBV28 and TRBJ1-4, the CDR3 gives the full variable domain: DVKVTQSSRYLVKRTGEKVFLECVQDMDHENMFWYRQDPGLGLRLIYFSYDVKMKEKGDIPEGYSVSREKKERFSLILESASTNQTSMYLCASSSGTGYEKLFFGSGTQLSVL.